This T cell receptor (beta chain) appears in the sequencing data of a study of T cells in Graves' hyperthyroidism and ophthalmopathy. Only a few counts were recorded for this clonotype. What it recognizes is unknown. The investigators amplified TCR beta CDR3 regions from RNA transcripts. The HTBI primer set served for first-round RT-PCR of the TCR CDR3. TCRdb re-called the multiplex PCR reads through MiXCR, storing one row per CDR3 protein. Among some 510,000 distinct CDR3 sequences listed, 20% to 25% were seen once. Study-level results: Among thyroid clonotypes expanded above 0.001, most also appeared in blood.

Uncontrolled infection, other autoimmune disease, pregnancy or lactation disqualified patients from enrolment. Clinicians diagnosed patients from clinical symptoms, serum thyroxine and TRAb, thyroid ultrasound and orbital computed tomography. Using roughly 9.4 ml of fresh peripheral blood, PBMCs were prepared. The sample taken for sequencing was blood. This TCR came from a man younger than 30 with Graves' hyperthyroidism.

CDR3 sequence (DNA): TGTGCCAGCTCACCGCCGGGACAGCCGAACACTGAAGCTTTCTTT. Amino acid sequence: CASSPPGQPNTEAFF. The chain couples TRBV18 to TRBJ1-1; 7 bases are shared with TRBD1. CDR1 KGHSH and CDR2 LQKENI come from the germline V gene. CDR3 size: 15 residues. V was clipped by 3 bases and J by 1 base; unmatched bases: 5.